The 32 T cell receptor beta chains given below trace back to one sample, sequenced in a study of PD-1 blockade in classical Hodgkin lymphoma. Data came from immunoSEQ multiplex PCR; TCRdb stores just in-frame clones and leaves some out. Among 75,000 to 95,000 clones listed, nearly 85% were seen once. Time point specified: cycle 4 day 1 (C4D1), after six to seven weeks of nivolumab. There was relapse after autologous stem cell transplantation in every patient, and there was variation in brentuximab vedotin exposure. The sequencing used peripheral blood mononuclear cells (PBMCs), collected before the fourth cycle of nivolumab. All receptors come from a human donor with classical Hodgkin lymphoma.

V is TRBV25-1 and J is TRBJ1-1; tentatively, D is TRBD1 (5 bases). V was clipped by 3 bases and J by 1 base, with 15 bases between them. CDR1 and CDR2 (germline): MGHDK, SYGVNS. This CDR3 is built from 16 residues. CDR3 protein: CASSEGPGGANTEAFF. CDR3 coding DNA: TGTGCCAGCAGTGAGGGGCCAGGTGGGGCGAACACTGAAGCTTTCTTT.

CDR3 residues: CASSESLIGENGYTF. The CDR3 nucleotides read TGCGCCAGCAGTGAGTCCCTAATTGGGGAAAACGGCTACACCTTC. The chain joins TRBV10-1 to TRBJ1-2; D is uncertain. Germline V gene sequence: CDR1 WNHNN, CDR2 SYGVQD (reference sequence). The V gene lost 0 bases and the J gene lost 8 bases, with 16 bases spanning the gap. The CDR3 extends over 15 amino acids.

The CDR3 coding sequence is TGTGCCAGCAGTTTACGGGACAGCTCTGGAAACACCATATATTTT. Its translation: CASSLRDSSGNTIYF. This sequence joins TRBV6-5 and TRBJ1-3; TRBD1 matches 7 bases. Losses at the gene ends were 4 bases for V and 0 bases for J; bases not matched to a gene: 3. CDR1 is MNHEY and CDR2 is SVGAGI in the germline V gene. The CDR3 sequence is 15 residues long.

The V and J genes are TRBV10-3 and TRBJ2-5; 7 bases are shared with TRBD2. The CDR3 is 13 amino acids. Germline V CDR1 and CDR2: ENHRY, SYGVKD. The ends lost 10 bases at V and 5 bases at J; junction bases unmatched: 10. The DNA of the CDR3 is TGTGCCAGCTGGGACTACCTTTCCGAGACCCAGTACTTC. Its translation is CASWDYLSETQYF.

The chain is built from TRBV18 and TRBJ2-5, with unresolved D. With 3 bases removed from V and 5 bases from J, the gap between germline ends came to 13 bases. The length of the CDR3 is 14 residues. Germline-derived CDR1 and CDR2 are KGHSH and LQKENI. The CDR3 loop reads CASSPQMVGETQYF. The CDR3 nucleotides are TGTGCCAGCTCACCGCAAATGGTTGGCGAGACCCAGTACTTC.

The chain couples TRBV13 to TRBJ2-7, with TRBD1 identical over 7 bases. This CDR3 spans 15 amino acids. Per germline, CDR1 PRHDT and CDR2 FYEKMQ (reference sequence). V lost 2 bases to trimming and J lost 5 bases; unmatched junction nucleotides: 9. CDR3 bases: TGTGCCAGCAGCTTATTTCGACAGGGTCCCCACGAGCAGTACTTC. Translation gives CASSLFRQGPHEQYF.

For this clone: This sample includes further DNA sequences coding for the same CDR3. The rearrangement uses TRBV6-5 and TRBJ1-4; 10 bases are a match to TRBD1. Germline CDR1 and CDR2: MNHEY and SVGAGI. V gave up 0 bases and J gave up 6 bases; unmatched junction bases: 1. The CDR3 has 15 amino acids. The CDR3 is CASSYSGTGDEKLFF. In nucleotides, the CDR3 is TGTGCCAGCAGTTACTCGGGGACAGGGGATGAAAAACTGTTTTTT.

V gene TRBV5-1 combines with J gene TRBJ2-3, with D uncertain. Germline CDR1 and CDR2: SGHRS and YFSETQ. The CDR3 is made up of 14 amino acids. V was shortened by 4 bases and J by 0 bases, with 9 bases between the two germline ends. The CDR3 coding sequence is TGCGCCAGCAGCCCCCCCCTAAGCACAGATACGCAGTATTTT. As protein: CASSPPLSTDTQYF.

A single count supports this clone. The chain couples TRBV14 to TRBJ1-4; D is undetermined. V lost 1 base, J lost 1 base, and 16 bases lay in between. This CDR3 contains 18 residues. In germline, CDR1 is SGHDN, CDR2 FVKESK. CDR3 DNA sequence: TGTGCCAGCAGCCAAGCATTGTACGACATGGGAACTAATGAAAAACTGTTTTTT. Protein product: CASSQALYDMGTNEKLFF. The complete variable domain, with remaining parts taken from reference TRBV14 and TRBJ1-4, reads EAGVTQFPSHSVIEKGQTVTLRCDPISGHDNLYWYRRVMGKEIKFLLHFVKESKQDESGMPNNRFLAERTGGTYSTLKVQPAELEDSGVYFCASSQALYDMGTNEKLFFGSGTQLSVL.

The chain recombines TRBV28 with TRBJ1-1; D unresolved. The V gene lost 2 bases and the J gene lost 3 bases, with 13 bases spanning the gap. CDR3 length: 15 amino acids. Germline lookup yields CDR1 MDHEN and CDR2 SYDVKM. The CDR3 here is CASSLVSAWDTEAFF. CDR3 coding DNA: TGTGCCAGCAGTTTAGTCTCGGCCTGGGACACTGAAGCTTTCTTT. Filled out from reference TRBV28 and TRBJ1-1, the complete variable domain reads DVKVTQSSRYLVKRTGEKVFLECVQDMDHENMFWYRQDPGLGLRLIYFSYDVKMKEKGDIPEGYSVSREKKERFSLILESASTNQTSMYLCASSLVSAWDTEAFFGQGTRLTVV.

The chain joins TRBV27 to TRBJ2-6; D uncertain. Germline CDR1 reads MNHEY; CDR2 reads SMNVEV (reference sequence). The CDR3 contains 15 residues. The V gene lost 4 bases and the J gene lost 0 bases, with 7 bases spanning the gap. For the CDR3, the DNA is TGTGCCAGCAGTTCGGACGGCTCTGGGGCCAACGTCCTGACTTTC. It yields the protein CASSSDGSGANVLTF.

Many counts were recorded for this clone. DNA of the CDR3: TGTGCCAGCAGTTTAACAGATACGCAGTATTTT. Protein: CASSLTDTQYF. The V gene is TRBV28, the J gene TRBJ2-3; no clear D gene. V shed 2 bases and J shed 3 bases, with 0 bases lying between them. The length of the CDR3 is 11 residues. Germline CDR1 and CDR2: MDHEN and SYDVKM.

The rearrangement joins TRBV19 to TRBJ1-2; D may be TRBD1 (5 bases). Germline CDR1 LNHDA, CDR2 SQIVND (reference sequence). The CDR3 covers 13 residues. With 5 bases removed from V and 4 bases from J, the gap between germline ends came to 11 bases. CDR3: CASSHSGAYGYTF. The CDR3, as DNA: TGTGCCAGTAGTCACTCCGGGGCCTATGGCTACACCTTC. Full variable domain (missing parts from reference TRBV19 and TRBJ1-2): DGGITQSPKYLFRKEGQNVTLSCEQNLNHDAMYWYRQDPGQGLRLIYYSQIVNDFQKGDIAEGYSVSREKKESFPLTVTSAQKNPTAFYLCASSHSGAYGYTFGSGTRLTVV.

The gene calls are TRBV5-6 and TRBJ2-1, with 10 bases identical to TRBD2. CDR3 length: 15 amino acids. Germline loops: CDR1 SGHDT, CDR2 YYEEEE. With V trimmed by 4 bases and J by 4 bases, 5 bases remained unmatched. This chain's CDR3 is CASSPWTSGYNEQFF. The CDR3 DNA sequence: TGTGCCAGCAGCCCGTGGACTAGCGGATACAATGAGCAGTTCTTC.

The CDR3 protein is CASSERTGGGTQYF. The CDR3 DNA is TGTGCCAGCAGTGAACGAACAGGCGGGGGGACCCAGTACTTC. The chain combines TRBV6-1 with TRBJ2-5; TRBD2 aligns across 7 bases. Germline CDR1 reads MNHNS; CDR2 reads SASEGT. This CDR3 region has 14 residues. Unmatched junction bases numbered 7, after V lost 2 bases and J lost 7 bases.

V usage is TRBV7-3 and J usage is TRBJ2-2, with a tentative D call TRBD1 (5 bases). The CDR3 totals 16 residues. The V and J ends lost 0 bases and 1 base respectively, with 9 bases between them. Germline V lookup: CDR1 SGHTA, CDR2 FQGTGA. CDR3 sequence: CASSLTAGQNTGELFF. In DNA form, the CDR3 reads TGTGCCAGCAGCTTAACGGCAGGACAGAACACCGGGGAGCTGTTTTTT. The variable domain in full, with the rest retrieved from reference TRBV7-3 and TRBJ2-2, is GAGVSQTPSNKVTEKGKYVELRCDPISGHTALYWYRQSLGQGPEFLIYFQGTGAADDSGLPNDRFFAVRPEGSVSTLKIQRTERGDSAVYLCASSLTAGQNTGELFFGEGSRLTVL.

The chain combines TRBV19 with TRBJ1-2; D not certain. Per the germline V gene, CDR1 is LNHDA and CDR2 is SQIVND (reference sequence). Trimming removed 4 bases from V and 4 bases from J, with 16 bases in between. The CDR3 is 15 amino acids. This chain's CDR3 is CASSTPLEGVYGYTF. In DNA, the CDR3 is TGTGCCAGTAGTACCCCCTTGGAGGGCGTCTATGGCTACACCTTC.

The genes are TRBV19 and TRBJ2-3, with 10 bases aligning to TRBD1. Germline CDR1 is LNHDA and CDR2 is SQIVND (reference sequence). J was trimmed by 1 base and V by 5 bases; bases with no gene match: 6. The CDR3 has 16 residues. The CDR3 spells CASSVTGGVGTDTQYF. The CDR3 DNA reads TGTGCCAGTAGTGTGACAGGGGGCGTTGGCACAGATACGCAGTATTTT.

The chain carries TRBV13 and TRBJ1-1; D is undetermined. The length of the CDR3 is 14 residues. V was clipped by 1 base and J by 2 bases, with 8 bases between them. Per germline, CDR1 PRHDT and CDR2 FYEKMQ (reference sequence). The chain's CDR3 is CASSLVRSNTEAFF. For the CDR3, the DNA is TGTGCCAGCAGCTTAGTTAGGTCTAACACTGAAGCTTTCTTT.

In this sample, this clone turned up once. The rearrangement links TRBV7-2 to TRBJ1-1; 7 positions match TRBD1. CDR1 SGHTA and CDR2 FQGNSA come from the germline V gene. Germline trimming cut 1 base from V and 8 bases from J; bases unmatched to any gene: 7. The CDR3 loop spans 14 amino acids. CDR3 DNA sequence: TGTGCCAGCAGCTTAGGCGCAGGGGGTTCCGAAGCTTTCTTT. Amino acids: CASSLGAGGSEAFF.

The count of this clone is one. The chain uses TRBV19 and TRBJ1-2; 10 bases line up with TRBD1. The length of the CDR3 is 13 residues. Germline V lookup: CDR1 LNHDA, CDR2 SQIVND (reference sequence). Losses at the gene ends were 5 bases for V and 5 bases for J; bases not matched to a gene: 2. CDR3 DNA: TGTGCCAGTAGTGCGGACAGGGGGTATGGCTACACCTTC. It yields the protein CASSADRGYGYTF.

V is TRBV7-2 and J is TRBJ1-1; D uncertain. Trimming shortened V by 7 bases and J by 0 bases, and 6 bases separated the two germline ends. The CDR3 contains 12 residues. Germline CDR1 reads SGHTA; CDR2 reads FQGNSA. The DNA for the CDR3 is TGTGCCAGCATGAGGGTGAACACTGAAGCTTTCTTT. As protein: CASMRVNTEAFF.

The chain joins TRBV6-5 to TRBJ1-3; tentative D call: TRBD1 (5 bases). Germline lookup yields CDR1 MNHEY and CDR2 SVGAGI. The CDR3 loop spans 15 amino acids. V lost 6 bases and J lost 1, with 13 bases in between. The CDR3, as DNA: TGTGCCAGCAGAAGGGACGGCATATCTGGAAACACCATATATTTT. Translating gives CASRRDGISGNTIYF.

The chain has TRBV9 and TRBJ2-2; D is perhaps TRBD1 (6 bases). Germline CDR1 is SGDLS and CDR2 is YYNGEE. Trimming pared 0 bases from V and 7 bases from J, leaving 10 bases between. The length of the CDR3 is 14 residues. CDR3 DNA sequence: TGTGCCAGCAGCGTAGGCCAGGGGTACGGGGAGCTGTTTTTT. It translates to CASSVGQGYGELFF.

CDR3 in amino acids: CASSGTGGIWGYTF. The CDR3 bases are TGTGCCAGCAGTGGGACAGGGGGAATTTGGGGCTACACCTTC. The chain couples TRBV6-5 to TRBJ1-2; 11 bases match TRBD1. The CDR3 is 14 residues long. Germline CDR1 reads MNHEY; CDR2 reads SVGAGI. Trimming removed 5 bases from V and 8 bases from J; junction bases left unmatched: 7.

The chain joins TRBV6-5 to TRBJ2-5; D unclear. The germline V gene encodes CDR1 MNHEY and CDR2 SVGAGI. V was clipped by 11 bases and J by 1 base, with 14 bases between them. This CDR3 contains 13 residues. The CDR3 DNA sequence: TGTGCCTGCAAGCTCCAAGTCCAAGAGACCCAGTACTTC. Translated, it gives CACKLQVQETQYF.

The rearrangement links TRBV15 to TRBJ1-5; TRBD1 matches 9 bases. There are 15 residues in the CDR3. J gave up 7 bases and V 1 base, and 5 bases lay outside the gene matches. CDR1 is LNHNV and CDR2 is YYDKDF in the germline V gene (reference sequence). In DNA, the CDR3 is TGTGCCACCAGCAGAGTGGGACAGGGTCAGCAGCCCCAGCATTTT. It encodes CATSRVGQGQQPQHF.

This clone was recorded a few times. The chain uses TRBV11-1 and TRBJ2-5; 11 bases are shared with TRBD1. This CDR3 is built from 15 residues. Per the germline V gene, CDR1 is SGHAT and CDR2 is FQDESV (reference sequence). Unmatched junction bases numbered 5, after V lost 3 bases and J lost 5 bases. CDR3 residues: CASSFRTGGAETQYF. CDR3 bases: TGTGCCAGCAGCTTTCGGACAGGGGGCGCTGAGACCCAGTACTTC.

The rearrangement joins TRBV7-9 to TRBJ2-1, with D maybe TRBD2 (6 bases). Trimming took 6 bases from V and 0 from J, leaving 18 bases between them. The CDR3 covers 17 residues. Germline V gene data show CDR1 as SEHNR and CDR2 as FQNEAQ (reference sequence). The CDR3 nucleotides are TGTGCCAGCAGGCCCGGGACTCGGTCGAGCTCCTACAATGAGCAGTTCTTC. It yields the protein CASRPGTRSSSYNEQFF.

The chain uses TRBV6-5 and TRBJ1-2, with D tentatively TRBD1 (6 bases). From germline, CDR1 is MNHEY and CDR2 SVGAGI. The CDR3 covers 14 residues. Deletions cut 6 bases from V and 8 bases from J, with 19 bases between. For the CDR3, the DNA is TGTGCCAGCAGCACACTGGACAGCTCGGGGGGCTACACCTTC. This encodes CASSTLDSSGGYTF.

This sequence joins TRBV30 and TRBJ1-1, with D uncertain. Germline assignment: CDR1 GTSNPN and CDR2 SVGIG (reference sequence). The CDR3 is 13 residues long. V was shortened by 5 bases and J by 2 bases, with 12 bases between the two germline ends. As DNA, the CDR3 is TGTGCCTGGGCTAGGACGGCAAACACTGAAGCTTTCTTT. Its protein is CAWARTANTEAFF.

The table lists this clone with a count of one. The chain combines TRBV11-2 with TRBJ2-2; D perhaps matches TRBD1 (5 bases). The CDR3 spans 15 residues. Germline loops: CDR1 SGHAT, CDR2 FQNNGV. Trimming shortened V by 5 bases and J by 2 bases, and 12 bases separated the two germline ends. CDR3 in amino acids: CASSPGRHNTGELFF. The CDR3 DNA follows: TGTGCCAGCAGCCCAGGGCGGCACAACACCGGGGAGCTGTTTTTT.